This T cell receptor (beta chain) emerged from a study of shared clonotypes between healthy human individuals. On this clone: Antigen unknown.

Overall study results and limits: Sequencing depth was expected to influence donor clonotype sharing.

TCRdb's copy holds only in-frame clones and misses some; the assay was immunoSEQ multiplex PCR. Counted here are hundreds of thousands of clones, around three quarters occurring once; the ten biggest clones make up about 11%. Recent acute infections and vaccinations were absent in the healthy HIV-negative adult donors. All the donors were Caucasian adults who lived in Nashville, Tennessee. The CDR3 spans 14 residues. The ends were cut back, 6 bases at V and 0 bases at J, with 9 bases in the middle. Germline V gene sequence: CDR1 SGHRS, CDR2 YFSETQ. The source of this sequence is a woman between 40 and 50 years old in good health. Some clones in this sample may be carry-over from other donors' samples. The sample comprised PBMCs. This chain links TRBV5-1 with TRBJ2-2; no clear D gene. The CDR3: CASTARSNTGELFF. DNA for the CDR3: TGCGCCAGCACTGCCCGCTCGAACACCGGGGAGCTGTTTTTT. Using reference TRBV5-1 and TRBJ2-2 for the parts outside the CDR3, the full variable domain is KAGVTQTPRYLIKTRGQQVTLSCSPISGHRSVSWYQQTPGQGLQFLFEYFSETQRNKGNFPGRFSGRQFSNSRSEMNVSTLELGDSALYLCASTARSNTGELFFGEGSRLTVL.